This paragraph covers one TCR beta chain sequence. The antigen is undetermined. The source of the sample is a study of cytomegalovirus exposure and HLA in healthy donors. Findings and caveats of the study: In vitro assays verified that a few CMV-associated chains recognized CMV antigens specifically.

This CDR3 comprises 15 residues. Germline V gene sequence: CDR1 MNHNS, CDR2 SASEGT. This PCR relied on a set of 60 Vbeta primers and 13 Jbeta primers. The table came from immunoSEQ multiplex PCR; TCRdb's copy has only in-frame clones and leaves some out. The table lists 95,000 to 150,000 clones, around 77% of them singletons. The TCR comes from a woman aged 40 to 50 in good health and CMV-seropositive. Sequenced input: PBMCs. The rearrangement links TRBV6-1 to TRBJ2-5, with TRBD2 identical over 8 bases. The DNA end favors TRBJ2-7, so the J call may be wrong. The CDR3 sequence: CASSAGTRTTYEQYF. For the CDR3, the DNA is TGTGCCAGCAGTGCGGGGACTAGGACAACCTACGAGCAGTACTTC.